This TCR beta chain was observed in a study of cytomegalovirus exposure and HLA in healthy donors. In regard to this clone: Its antigen is not known.

This CDR3 has 17 residues. Deletions cut 3 bases from V and 0 bases from J, with 15 bases between. From germline, CDR1 is SGHVS and CDR2 FQNEAQ. Whole-study findings and limits: Only CMV serostatus was available as immune exposure information. A later examination showed that TCR association rates differed by HLA locus, with DRB1 most and HLA-C fewest.

Vbeta (60) and Jbeta (13) primers were used in the PCR. TCRdb's copy holds only in-frame clones and misses some; the assay was immunoSEQ multiplex PCR. Here the sample spans approximately 140,000 clones, 65% to 80% being singletons. The sequence was collected from a male donor in good health and CMV-seropositive. Specimen: PBMCs. The gene calls are TRBV7-8 and TRBJ1-5, with D possibly matching TRBD1 (6 bases). The CDR3 region has the DNA TGTGCCAGCAGCTTGGAACAGGGTGGATTTAGCAATCAGCCCCAGCATTTT. Translation gives CASSLEQGGFSNQPQHF.